These 22 T cell receptor beta chains were sequenced from one sample in a study of CD8+CD57+ T cells in acquired aplastic anemia. Researchers used genomic DNA as the template to profile TCR beta VDJ and CDR3. TCRdb re-called the reads through MiXCR, storing one row per CDR3 protein. The sample yields roughly 300,000 distinct CDR3 sequences, approximately 57% seen once. The sequenced sample was sorted CD4+, CD8+, or CD8+CD57+ T cells (not recorded which) from PBMCs. All receptors come from a human donor with severe aplastic anemia or a healthy control (not recorded which).

The chain employs TRBV20-1 and TRBJ2-5, with 7 bases matching TRBD2. CDR1 is DFQATT, CDR2 SNEGSKA, per germline (reference sequence). The V and J ends lost 0 bases and 5 bases, in that order; junction bases with no gene match: 9. This CDR3 is 15 amino acids long. The CDR3 loop is CSARERWSAGETQYF. CDR3 sequence (DNA): TGCAGTGCTAGAGAACGGTGGTCAGCGGGGGAGACCCAGTACTTC.

Here the CDR3 reads CASSWTHGTDTQYF. DNA for the CDR3: TGTGCCAGCAGCTGGACGCACGGCACAGATACGCAGTATTTT. This chain uses TRBV7-6 with TRBJ2-3; no reliable D call. CDR3 length: 14 residues. Germline assignment: CDR1 SGHVS and CDR2 FNYEAQ. V lost 4 bases and J lost 1, with 9 bases in between.

CDR3 bases: TGTGCCAGCAGTGTCAACAGAGAGAACATTCAGTACTTC. This sequence encodes CASSVNRENIQYF. The chain carries TRBV2 and TRBJ2-4; no clear D gene. Between the trimmed V and J ends, which lost 4 bases and 7 bases, there was a span of 11 bases. This CDR3 comprises 13 residues. Per germline, CDR1 SNHLY and CDR2 FYNNEI.

Of note for this clonotype: The missing conserved phenylalanine or tryptophan at the end of this CDR3 makes a read error likely. Because the CDR3's place on the DNA is in doubt, the DNA is left out and the CDR3 is given as listed by TCRdb. This sequence joins TRBV20-1 and TRBJ2-2; no DNA check was done on the table's D call, TRBD1. With termini counted, the CDR3 has 13 amino acids. In germline, CDR1 is DFQATT, CDR2 SNEGSKA (reference sequence). The CDR3 loop is CSEDRSFHRGAVV.

The chain uses TRBV19 and TRBJ1-6, with TRBD1 as a possible D gene (5 bases). The CDR3 is 14 amino acids. The V end was cut by 7 bases, the J end by 10 bases, with 17 bases between. Per the germline V gene, CDR1 is LNHDA and CDR2 is SQIVND (reference sequence). CDR3 nucleotide sequence: TGTGCCAGTAACATGGGGGGTAGCGAATCACCCCTCCACTTT. This translates into CASNMGGSESPLHF.

This chain uses TRBV7-2 with TRBJ1-3, with no clear D. Germline V gives CDR1 SGHTA, CDR2 FQGNSA. CDR3 length: 15 residues. Trimming shortened V by 1 base and J by 0 bases, and 7 bases separated the two germline ends. The CDR3 nucleotides are TGTGCCAGCAGCTTAGGGGCGGCCTCTGGAAACACCATATATTTT. This translates into CASSLGAASGNTIYF.

This clonotype was counted many times. The V call is TRBV28, the J call TRBJ1-3; no reliable D call. The CDR3 has 15 residues. The V end was cut by 3 bases, the J end by 0 bases, with 9 bases between. Per the germline V gene, CDR1 is MDHEN and CDR2 is SYDVKM. The CDR3 DNA reads TGTGCCAGCAGTTTCACGGATCACTCTGGAAACACCATATATTTT. It translates to CASSFTDHSGNTIYF.

Worth noting for this clonotype: Just one base apart from a much larger clone, this may be a read error. This sequence joins TRBV12-3 or TRBV12-4 and TRBJ1-5; D unclear. With 6 bases removed from V and 3 bases from J, the gap between germline ends came to 6 bases. This CDR3 is built from 12 residues. In DNA form, the CDR3 reads TGTGCCAGCAGGTGGGACAATCAGCCCCAGCATTTT. Translation: CASRWDNQPQHF.

This chain connects TRBV24-1 to TRBJ2-1; D might be TRBD2 (6 bases). In germline, CDR1 is KGHDR, CDR2 SFDVKD. This CDR3 has 12 residues. V lost 4 bases, J lost 9 bases, and 9 bases lay in between. The CDR3 protein is CATSDSGPEQFF. CDR3 DNA: TGTGCCACCAGTGACAGCGGGCCTGAGCAGTTCTTC.

With respect to this clonotype: Mismatch with germline at one junction end may stem from a read error. This chain connects TRBV11-3 to TRBJ2-3; 8 bases map to TRBD2. From germline, CDR1 is SGHNT and CDR2 YENEEA. This CDR3 has 17 residues. CDR3 nucleotides: TGTGCCAGCAGCTTAGCCCTCGGTGCGGGGGGCACAGATACACAGTATTTT. Its translation: CASSLALGAGGTDTQYF.

This clonotype was counted ten times or more. V gene TRBV28 combines with J gene TRBJ1-1; 7 nucleotides agree with TRBD1. Trimming took 6 bases from V and 11 from J; bases not matched to a gene: 15. The CDR3 has 14 amino acids. Per germline, CDR1 MDHEN and CDR2 SYDVKM. CDR3 region: CASSRAGTVEGAFF. The DNA for the CDR3 is TGTGCCAGCAGCCGAGCTGGGACAGTCGAAGGGGCTTTCTTT.

V is TRBV29-1 and J is TRBJ1-2; perhaps TRBD1 as D (6 bases). The CDR3 runs to 13 residues. CDR1 and CDR2 (germline): SQVTM, ANQGSEA. V was shortened by 3 bases and J by 4 bases, with 12 bases between the two germline ends. The CDR3 sequence: CSVDLGASYGYTF. The DNA of the CDR3 is TGCAGCGTTGACCTGGGGGCAAGCTATGGCTACACCTTC. Full variable domain (remainder filled in from reference TRBV29-1 and TRBJ1-2): SAVISQKPSRDICQRGTSLTIQCQVDSQVTMMFWYRQQPGQSLTLIATANQGSEATYESGFVIDKFPISRPNLTFSTLTVSNMSPEDSSIYLCSVDLGASYGYTFGSGTRLTVV.

The V and J genes are TRBV11-1 and TRBJ1-2; D call uncertain. The CDR3 is made up of 15 amino acids. CDR1 SGHAT and CDR2 FQDESV come from the germline V gene (reference sequence). Trimming removed 6 bases from V and 6 bases from J, with 20 bases in between. The CDR3 DNA reads TGTGCCAGCAGTCCTGAAATGTGGGGAAATCATGGCTACACCTTC. Translating it yields CASSPEMWGNHGYTF.

The chain uses TRBV29-1 and TRBJ1-2, with D tentatively TRBD1 (5 bases). Germline V gene data show CDR1 as SQVTM and CDR2 as ANQGSEA. The CDR3 spans 11 residues. The V and J ends lost 6 bases and 8 bases respectively, with 13 bases between them. The DNA of the CDR3 is TGCAGCGTCGGGGACCGACCGGGCTACACCTTC. It codes for CSVGDRPGYTF.

This chain links TRBV6-2 or TRBV6-3 with TRBJ1-5; D uncertain. CDR3 size: 17 residues. The ends were cut back, 5 bases at V and 2 bases at J, with 19 bases in the middle. CDR1 is MNHEY, CDR2 SVGEGT, per germline. The CDR3 sequence: CASSTWGGVPGNQPQHF. The CDR3 nucleotides are TGTGCCAGCAGTACGTGGGGTGGAGTCCCTGGCAATCAGCCCCAGCATTTT.

The table lists this clonotype with a few counts. The junction and the germline gene differ at one end; a read error may be behind it. This chain connects TRBV7-6 to TRBJ1-1; 9 nucleotides agree with TRBD1. The CDR3 consists of 13 residues. Germline V gene lookup returns CDR1 SGHVS and CDR2 FNYEAQ. CDR3 loop: CASSVDRGWVPVF. CDR3 bases: TGTGCCAGCAGCGTGGACAGGGGTTGGGTACCGGTCTTT.

The chain joins TRBV29-1 to TRBJ1-2; perhaps TRBD1 as D (6 bases). Per germline, CDR1 SQVTM and CDR2 ANQGSEA. The CDR3 has 12 residues. Between the trimmed V and J ends, which lost 7 bases and 4 bases, there was a span of 13 bases. For the CDR3, the DNA is TGCAGCGCACCGACAGGAGCCTATGGCTACACCTTC. This codes for CSAPTGAYGYTF. Together with reference TRBV29-1 and TRBJ1-2, the CDR3 gives the full variable domain: SAVISQKPSRDICQRGTSLTIQCQVDSQVTMMFWYRQQPGQSLTLIATANQGSEATYESGFVIDKFPISRPNLTFSTLTVSNMSPEDSSIYLCSAPTGAYGYTFGSGTRLTVV.

This clonotype was counted only a few times. The CDR3 end shows no conserved phenylalanine or tryptophan, and so a read error is likely. The rearrangement joins TRBV10-1 to TRBJ2-5; 7 bases line up with TRBD2. This CDR3 is built from 15 residues. The V gene end was trimmed by 0 bases and the J gene end by 5 bases; junction bases not matched to a gene: 6. Germline V lookup: CDR1 WNHNN, CDR2 SYGVQD (reference sequence). CDR3 nucleotides: TGCGCCAGCAGTGAGTCCGCGGGAGTTGGGGAGACCCAGTACTCC. Translation gives CASSESAGVGETQYS.

The genes are TRBV10-3 and TRBJ2-5; weak D call: TRBD1 (5 bases). The CDR3 totals 15 residues. The germline CDR1 and CDR2 sequences are ENHRY and SYGVKD. V lost 5 bases, J lost 5 bases, and 18 bases lay in between. For the CDR3, the DNA is TGTGCCATCAGTAAGGACACGGCGGCCCCGGAGACCCAGTACTTC. Residues: CAISKDTAAPETQYF.

V and J are TRBV19 and TRBJ1-4; 9 nucleotides align to TRBD1. Looked up from germline, CDR1 is LNHDA and CDR2 is SQIVND (reference sequence). The CDR3 has 15 amino acids. V shed 6 bases, J shed 8 bases, and the junction held 10 bases outside the gene matches. The CDR3 DNA reads TGTGCCAGTAGGAAACCGGGACAGGGAAAAGAAAAACTGTTTTTT. This gives the protein CASRKPGQGKEKLFF.

The chain has TRBV9 and TRBJ2-7; TRBD2 agrees at 7 bases. There are 17 residues in the CDR3. Germline trimming cut 4 bases from V and 3 bases from J; bases unmatched to any gene: 16. The germline gives CDR1 SGDLS, CDR2 YYNGEE. In nucleotides, the CDR3 is TGTGCCAGCAGCCCTCCTATGGGCGGGAGTTCCCACTACGAGCAGTACTTC. Translating it yields CASSPPMGGSSHYEQYF.

V is TRBV5-5 and J is TRBJ1-4; tentatively, D is TRBD1 (5 bases). Trimming took off 4 bases at V and 3 bases at J, with 16 bases between the two ends. CDR1 SGHKS and CDR2 YYEKEE come from the germline V gene (reference sequence). CDR3 length: 16 residues. Here the CDR3 reads CASSTWDGGANEKLFF. The CDR3 DNA sequence: TGTGCCAGCAGCACCTGGGACGGGGGAGCTAATGAAAAACTGTTTTTT.